This T cell receptor (beta chain) was sequenced in a study of beta chain features in type 1 diabetes. Study-wide points: Among patients with Type 1 diabetes, TCRB CDR3s were moderately but significantly shorter in every one of the four CD4+ subsets.

This clone has just a few counts. Its specificity is unknown. Other DNA sequences in the sample encode the same CDR3. This CDR3 region has 12 residues. The ends were cut back, 1 base at V and 0 bases at J, with 4 bases in the middle. In germline, CDR1 is GTSNPN, CDR2 SVGIG (reference sequence). Expressed TCRB transcripts were sequenced because the entire RNA isolate underwent reverse transcription. This table comes from immunoSEQ multiplex PCR, and its TCRdb copy is limited to in-frame clones, with some not included. This table holds hundreds of thousands of clones, 11% to 15% found once. The sequenced sample consisted of naive CD4+ T cells from blood. The chain carries TRBV30 and TRBJ2-7; unclear D gene. The source of this sequence is a man aged 18 to 29 with type 1 diabetes. CDR3 loop: CAWSGGSYEQYF. The DNA of the CDR3 is TGTGCCTGGAGTGGAGGCTCCTACGAGCAGTACTTC.